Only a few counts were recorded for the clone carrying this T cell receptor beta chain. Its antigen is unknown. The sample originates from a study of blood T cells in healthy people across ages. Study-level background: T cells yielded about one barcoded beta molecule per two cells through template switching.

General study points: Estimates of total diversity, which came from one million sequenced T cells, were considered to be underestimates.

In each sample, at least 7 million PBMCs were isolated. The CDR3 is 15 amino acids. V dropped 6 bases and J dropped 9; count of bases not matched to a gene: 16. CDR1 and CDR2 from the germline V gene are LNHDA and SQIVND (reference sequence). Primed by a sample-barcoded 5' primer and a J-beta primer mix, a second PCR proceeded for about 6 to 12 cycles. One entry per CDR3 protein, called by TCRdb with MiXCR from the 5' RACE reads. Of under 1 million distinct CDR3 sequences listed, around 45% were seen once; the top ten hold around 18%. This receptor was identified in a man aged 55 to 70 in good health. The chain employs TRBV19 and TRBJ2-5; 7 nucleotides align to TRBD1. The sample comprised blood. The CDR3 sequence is CASRNPGTASGPQYF. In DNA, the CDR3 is TGTGCCAGTAGAAACCCCGGGACAGCGTCAGGGCCCCAGTACTTC.